The next 10 T cell receptor beta chains were all read from a single sample in a study of blood T cell repertoires in COVID-19. Using immunoSEQ multiplex PCR, the repertoire was profiled, and TCRdb retains in-frame clones only, with some absent. The data hold about 170,000 clones, with 83% observed a single time. The sample consisted of PBMCs or T cells enriched from blood (not recorded which). The receptors stem from a woman in her forties or fifties in a cohort exposed to, infected with or recovered from COVID-19 (not recorded which).

This chain connects TRBV19 to TRBJ2-5; unclear D gene. From germline, CDR1 is LNHDA and CDR2 SQIVND (reference sequence). This CDR3 contains 16 residues. Trimming pared 1 base from V and 1 base from J, leaving 13 bases between. DNA for the CDR3: TGTGCCAGTAGTATAGGGCTGTCCAGTTCCCAAGAGACCCAGTACTTC. Its translation: CASSIGLSSSQETQYF.

This chain joins TRBV19 and TRBJ1-6, with D uncertain. Germline loops: CDR1 LNHDA, CDR2 SQIVND (reference sequence). The V end was cut by 6 bases, the J end by 3 bases, with 15 bases between. This CDR3 comprises 16 residues. CDR3 protein: CASSLTRTGYNSPLHF. The DNA of the CDR3 is TGTGCCAGTAGCCTTACCCGCACGGGCTATAATTCACCCCTCCACTTT.

The rearrangement joins TRBV7-9 to TRBJ1-2, with D hard to call. Between the trimmed V and J ends, which lost 1 base and 0 bases, there was a span of 9 bases. Germline CDR1 SEHNR, CDR2 FQNEAQ (reference sequence). The CDR3 is made up of 15 amino acids. The DNA for the CDR3 is TGTGCCAGCAGCTTAGTTCTCGGAGCTAACTATGGCTACACCTTC. This sequence encodes CASSLVLGANYGYTF.

This clone was found many times. This chain joins TRBV6-2 or TRBV6-3 and TRBJ2-7; TRBD1 matches 9 bases. Germline CDR1 reads MNHEY; CDR2 reads SVGEGT. V lost 6 bases, J lost 4 bases, and 7 bases stayed unmatched. The CDR3 covers 14 residues. CDR3 sequence (DNA): TGTGCCAGCAGCCACCAGGACAGGGGTTACGAGCAGTACTTC. Translated, it gives CASSHQDRGYEQYF.

The gene calls are TRBV3-1 (or the pseudogene TRBV3-2) and TRBJ1-5, with D unclear. Germline V gene sequence: CDR1 LGHDT, CDR2 YNNKEL (reference sequence). This CDR3 has 13 residues. Trimming stripped 4 bases from V and 6 bases from J, with 10 bases between. DNA of the CDR3: TGTGCCAGCAGCCCCACGACTCGTCAGCCCCAGCATTTT. Translation gives CASSPTTRQPQHF.

The J gene is TRBJ2-7, the V gene TRBV7-8, with D possibly TRBD1 on 6 matching bases. The CDR3 sequence is 14 residues long. Trimming took 3 bases from V and 5 from J, leaving 14 bases between them. Germline CDR1 reads SGHVS; CDR2 reads FQNEAQ. The CDR3 DNA follows: TGTGCCAGCAGCTTCCCTTACAGGGCTCACGAGCAGTACTTC. Translating gives CASSFPYRAHEQYF.

The chain recombines TRBV20-1 with TRBJ2-3; D not certain. Trimming cost V 3 bases and J 8 bases, with 9 bases left between them. This CDR3 is 11 amino acids long. CDR1 is DFQATT, CDR2 SNEGSKA, per germline (reference sequence). CDR3 sequence (DNA): TGCAGTGCTAGTGGGCCGGGTACGCAGTATTTT. It codes for CSASGPGTQYF.

The chain is built from TRBV18 and TRBJ2-1, with D tentatively TRBD1 (6 bases). V was cut by 3 bases and J by 4 bases, with 22 bases left in between. The CDR3 runs 18 residues. Per germline, CDR1 KGHSH and CDR2 LQKENI. The CDR3 sequence: CASSPRGWAEGRYNEQFF. CDR3 coding DNA: TGTGCCAGCTCACCTAGGGGGTGGGCAGAGGGGCGATACAATGAGCAGTTCTTC.

V gene TRBV27 combines with J gene TRBJ1-6, with 7 bases matching TRBD1. The CDR3 consists of 13 residues. J lost 9 bases, V lost 6 bases, and 5 bases had no gene match. Germline V gives CDR1 MNHEY, CDR2 SMNVEV (reference sequence). CDR3 amino acids: CASRLDRVSPLHF. CDR3 sequence (DNA): TGTGCCAGCAGACTCGACAGGGTTTCACCCCTCCACTTT.

The V and J genes are TRBV24-1 and TRBJ2-3, with TRBD2 matching 8 bases. Trimming removed 4 bases from V and 2 bases from J; junction bases left unmatched: 7. Germline loops: CDR1 KGHDR, CDR2 SFDVKD. This CDR3 is 16 amino acids long. For the CDR3, the DNA is TGTGCCACCAGTGACCCGCGGGGGGCCATCACAGATACGCAGTATTTT. Its translation is CATSDPRGAITDTQYF.